The sequence of this T cell receptor (beta chain) was determined in a study of blood T cells in healthy people across ages. Points from the study as a whole: Whereas aged donors had fewer naive CD4+ cells, long-lived donors had more of them and higher diversity.

This clonotype was seen repeatedly, ten times or more. Antigen: not known. Primed by a sample-barcoded 5' primer and a J-beta primer mix, a second PCR proceeded for 7 to 11 cycles. Researchers report that a template-switch adaptor with 12 random nucleotides tagged each cDNA molecule. TCRdb independently ran MiXCR on the 5' RACE reads; one entry per CDR3 protein. The sample holds around 2 million distinct CDR3 sequences, 35% to 50% seen once. Each of the donors had approximately 10 milliliters of peripheral blood drawn into EDTA-treated Vacutainer tubes. The V segment lost 6 bases and the J segment 5 bases; nucleotides outside the gene matches: 15. CDR3 size: 15 residues. Germline CDR1 is DFQATT and CDR2 is SNEGSKA (reference sequence).

The sequence derives from a human donor in good health. The chain couples TRBV20-1 to TRBJ1-2; the match to TRBD1 covers 7 bases. The specimen was blood. Here the CDR3 DNA reads TGCAGTGCGTCTGGACGAACGAGGACAGGTTATGGCTACACCTTC. Encoded protein: CSASGRTRTGYGYTF.